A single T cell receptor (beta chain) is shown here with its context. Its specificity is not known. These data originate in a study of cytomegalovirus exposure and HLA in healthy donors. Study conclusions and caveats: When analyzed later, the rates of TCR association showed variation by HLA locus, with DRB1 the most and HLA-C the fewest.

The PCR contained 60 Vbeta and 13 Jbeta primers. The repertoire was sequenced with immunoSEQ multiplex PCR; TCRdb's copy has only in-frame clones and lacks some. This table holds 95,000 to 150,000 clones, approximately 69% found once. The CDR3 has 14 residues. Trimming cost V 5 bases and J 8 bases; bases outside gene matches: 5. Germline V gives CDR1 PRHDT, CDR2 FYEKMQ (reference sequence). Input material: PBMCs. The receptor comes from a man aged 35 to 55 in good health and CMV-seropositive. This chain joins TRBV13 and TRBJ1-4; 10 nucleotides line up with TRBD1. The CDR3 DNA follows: TGTGCCAGCAGCCGGACAGGGGGAGACGAAAAACTGTTTTTT. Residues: CASSRTGGDEKLFF.